The rows below give T cell receptor beta chains drawn from one sample of a study of T cell changes during pregnancy in multiple sclerosis. Data came from immunoSEQ multiplex PCR; TCRdb stores just in-frame clones and leaves some out. The sample carries approximately 61,000 clones, nearly 90% recorded once. The input for sequencing was peripheral blood, taken in the first trimester of pregnancy. These receptors were collected from a female donor with multiple sclerosis, enrolled in a pregnancy study. CDR3s include the opening cysteine and the closing phenylalanine or tryptophan. D genes are given only for firm matches. The size entry is marked missing in some rows and otherwise reads once, few, many or a size class.

clone size | D gene | J gene | V gene | CDR3 protein | CDR3 DNA
- | TRBD2 | TRBJ2-1 | TRBV5-4 | CASSWGSGIEQFF | TGTGCCAGCAGCTGGGGTAGCGGGATTGAGCAGTTCTTC
once | - | TRBJ1-6 | TRBV30 | CAWSDGMESPLHF | TGTGCCTGGAGCGACGGTATGGAGTCACCCCTCCACTTT
- | - | TRBJ2-1 | TRBV9 | CASSVEAQKQFF | TGTGCCAGCAGCGTAGAAGCGCAGAAGCAGTTCTTC
- | - | TRBJ1-2 | TRBV28 | CASTLGGHYGYTF | TGTGCCAGCACCTTGGGGGGACACTATGGCTACACCTTC
- | TRBD1 | TRBJ1-5 | TRBV29-1 | CSTSNGQGSQPQHF | TGCAGCACCAGTAATGGACAGGGAAGTCAGCCCCAGCATTTT
- | - | TRBJ1-1 | TRBV19 | CASSIVGQHMEAFF | TGTGCCAGTAGTATAGTTGGGCAGCATATGGAAGCTTTCTTT
- | TRBD2 | TRBJ2-7 | TRBV7-9 | CASSHPRLAGGYEQYF | TGTGCCAGCAGTCATCCCCGGCTAGCGGGAGGCTACGAGCAGTACTTC
once | TRBD1 | TRBJ1-2 | TRBV19 | CASQGGAGYTF | TGTGCCAGCCAGGGGGGTGCTGGCTACACCTTC
- | TRBD1 | TRBJ1-2 | TRBV4-1 | CASSQVPTGVYGYTF | TGCGCCAGCAGCCAAGTACCTACAGGGGTCTATGGCTACACCTTC
once | TRBD2 | TRBJ2-7 | TRBV7-9 | CASSIMGLADEQYF | TGTGCCAGCAGCATAATGGGACTAGCGGACGAGCAGTACTTC
- | - | TRBJ1-3 | TRBV4-1 | CASTSPQVGNTIYF | TGCGCCAGCACCTCACCCCAGGTGGGAAACACCATATATTTT
- | - | TRBJ1-4 | TRBV5-1 | CASSLSPTGEKLFF | TGCGCCAGCAGCTTGTCACCCACAGGTGAAAAACTGTTTTTT
- | - | TRBJ2-7 | TRBV7-9 | CASSSDTASDEQYF | TGTGCCAGCAGCTCCGACACGGCTTCGGACGAGCAGTACTTC
- | - | TRBJ2-7 | TRBV6-5 | CASSYSPGTSLEQYF | TGTGCCAGCAGTTACTCGCCGGGAACTTCCCTCGAGCAGTACTTC
- | - | TRBJ2-4 | TRBV28 | CASSRPENGDIQYF | TGTGCCAGCAGTCGCCCAGAGAACGGGGACATTCAGTACTTC
- | TRBD2 | TRBJ2-2 | TRBV29-1 | CSVELADSNTGELFF | TGCAGCGTTGAACTAGCGGACTCGAACACCGGGGAGCTGTTTTTT
- | - | TRBJ1-1 | TRBV25-1 | CASGSWDTLNTEAFF | TGTGCCAGCGGTAGCTGGGACACCTTGAACACTGAAGCTTTCTTT
- | TRBD1 | TRBJ1-4 | TRBV18 | CASSPGQGAFGEKLFF | TGTGCCAGCTCACCGGGACAGGGGGCTTTTGGTGAAAAACTGTTTTTT
- | - | TRBJ2-1 | TRBV10-3 | CASRSGTPNNEQFF | TGTGCCAGCCGCTCCGGGACTCCAAACAATGAGCAGTTCTTC
- | TRBD1 | TRBJ1-4 | TRBV28 | CASSSPTGGLKEKLFF | TGTGCCAGCAGTTCACCGACAGGGGGCCTAAAGGAAAAACTGTTTTTT
- | - | TRBJ2-3 | TRBV29-1 | CSAKDQDTQYF | TGCAGCGCCAAAGATCAGGATACGCAGTATTTT
- | - | TRBJ1-4 | TRBV25-1 | CASSEGGLTGREKLFF | TGTGCCAGCAGTGAAGGGGGACTCACCGGGAGAGAAAAACTGTTTTTT
- | - | TRBJ1-5 | TRBV12-5 | CASTPGLINQPQHF | TGTGCTAGTACCCCGGGACTGATCAATCAGCCCCAGCATTTT
- | TRBD1 | TRBJ2-2 | TRBV2 | CASKGTVSGELFF | TGTGCCAGCAAGGGGACAGTTAGTGGGGAGCTGTTTTTT
once | TRBD2 | TRBJ2-1 | TRBV5-6 | CASSWGTSIADNEQFF | TGTGCCAGCAGCTGGGGGACTAGCATCGCTGACAATGAGCAGTTCTTC
- | - | TRBJ1-1 | TRBV5-1 | CASSLTGNTEAFF | TGCGCCAGCAGCTTAACAGGGAACACTGAAGCTTTCTTT
- | TRBD2 | TRBJ2-4 | TRBV9 | CASSAGLAGGNIQYF | TGTGCCAGCAGCGCGGGACTAGCGGGAGGGAACATTCAGTACTTC
- | - | TRBJ1-1 | TRBV14 | CASSRFDSKIKMNTEAFF | TGTGCCAGCAGCCGGTTCGACAGCAAAATAAAGATGAACACTGAAGCTTTCTTT
- | - | TRBJ1-3 | TRBV2 | CASRDDRDTIYF | TGTGCCAGCAGGGATGACAGAGACACCATATATTTT
- | TRBD1 | TRBJ2-1 | TRBV5-1 | CASSRERGHEQFF | TGCGCCAGCAGCCGCGAGAGGGGGCATGAGCAGTTCTTC
- | - | TRBJ1-2 | TRBV6-6 | CASRGAGWGYTF | TGTGCCAGCAGGGGAGCGGGTTGGGGCTACACCTTC
- | - | TRBJ2-3 | TRBV30 | CAWRGAGGNTDTQYF | TGTGCCTGGAGAGGAGCAGGGGGGAACACAGATACGCAGTATTTT
- | TRBD2 | TRBJ2-1 | TRBV27 | CASSAGLYNEQFF | TGTGCCAGCAGTGCGGGACTATACAATGAGCAGTTCTTC
- | - | TRBJ1-1 | TRBV6-1 | CASKQGGNTEAFF | TGTGCCAGCAAACAGGGCGGGAACACTGAAGCTTTCTTT
- | TRBD2 | TRBJ2-3 | TRBV7-9 | CASSSGTSGFTDTQYF | TGTGCCAGCAGCTCCGGGACTAGCGGATTCACAGATACGCAGTATTTT
once | TRBD1 | TRBJ2-7 | TRBV5-1 | CASSTLRQGGTYEQYF | TGCGCCAGCAGCACACTACGACAGGGGGGCACCTACGAGCAGTACTTC
once | - | TRBJ2-7 | TRBV10-3 | CAISRDTTYEQYF | TGTGCCATCAGCCGGGACACCACCTACGAGCAGTACTTC
- | TRBD2 | TRBJ2-3 | TRBV28 | CASSLWEGLAGPLSTDTQYF | TGTGCCAGCAGTTTATGGGAGGGACTAGCGGGACCTCTTAGCACAGATACGCAGTATTTT
- | - | TRBJ1-1 | TRBV5-1 | CASSFTGMNTEAFF | TGCGCCAGCAGCTTCACAGGCATGAACACTGAAGCTTTCTTT
once | TRBD2 | TRBJ2-3 | TRBV10-3 | CAISGPGTSGRPGADTQYF | TGTGCCATCAGTGGTCCCGGGACTAGCGGGAGGCCGGGAGCAGATACGCAGTATTTT